A single sample is the source of the 20 T cell receptor beta chains below, sequenced in a study of cytomegalovirus exposure and HLA in healthy donors (dated by TCRdb to about 2017). Library generation was performed with the immunoSEQ multiplex PCR assay. TCRdb re-hosts the immuneACCESS table, in-frame sequences only. Its copies lack some clones; in the studies checked, an unresolved V gene accounts for under half of them, and the cause for the rest is not known. This sample is represented by 90,000 to 120,000 clones; roughly 84% of them were singletons. Around 3% of the sample is taken by the ten largest. The sample consisted of PBMCs. Receptors were obtained from a woman younger than 30 in good health and CMV-seronegative.

In this sample, this clone turned up a few times. This sequence joins TRBV28 and TRBJ1-5; D is unresolved. Trimming removed 3 bases from V and 3 bases from J, with 12 bases in between. Germline CDR1 and CDR2: MDHEN and SYDVKM. CDR3 length equals 15 residues. CDR3 region: CASSFGRKYNQPQHF. CDR3 coding DNA: TGTGCCAGCAGTTTTGGGAGGAAATACAATCAGCCCCAGCATTTT.

This sequence joins TRBV27 and TRBJ1-5; unclear D gene. Germline-derived CDR1 and CDR2 are MNHEY and SMNVEV (reference sequence). The V gene lost 6 bases and the J gene lost 7 bases, with 16 bases spanning the gap. This CDR3 comprises 14 residues. The CDR3 bases are TGTGCCAGCAGCCCCCGGGGTCAAGGCCAGCCCCAGCATTTT. Residues: CASSPRGQGQPQHF.

The rearrangement links TRBV9 to TRBJ1-6, with TRBD1 identical over 9 bases. In germline, CDR1 is SGDLS, CDR2 YYNGEE. Trimming took 3 bases from V and 7 from J; bases not matched to a gene: 8. The CDR3 contains 16 residues. The CDR3 sequence is CASSGPGQGYNSPLHF. CDR3 in DNA: TGTGCCAGCAGCGGACCGGGACAGGGTTACAATTCACCCCTCCACTTT.

This chain connects TRBV7-8 to TRBJ2-5; D gene ambiguous. Germline CDR1 reads SGHVS; CDR2 reads FQNEAQ. V was cut by 7 bases and J by 3 bases, with 9 bases left in between. CDR3 length: 12 amino acids. The CDR3 DNA reads TGTGCCAGCACCGACTTGGAAGAGACCCAGTACTTC. Translating gives CASTDLEETQYF.

The CDR3 nucleotides read TGCGCCAGCAGCCTAACGACAGGGATAGTACCTAACTATGGCTACACCTTC. Encoded protein: CASSLTTGIVPNYGYTF. The chain uses TRBV5-1 and TRBJ1-2; 7 bases are a match to TRBD1. CDR3 length equals 17 residues. V lost 4 bases and J lost 0; bases outside the gene matches: 12. The V gene's germline CDR1 is SGHRS and CDR2 YFSETQ. The whole variable domain, filled in from reference TRBV5-1 and TRBJ1-2, reads KAGVTQTPRYLIKTRGQQVTLSCSPISGHRSVSWYQQTPGQGLQFLFEYFSETQRNKGNFPGRFSGRQFSNSRSEMNVSTLELGDSALYLCASSLTTGIVPNYGYTFGSGTRLTVV.

V gene TRBV30 combines with J gene TRBJ1-1, with D possibly TRBD1 on 6 matching bases. With 0 bases removed from V and 6 bases from J, the gap between germline ends came to 11 bases. The germline V gene encodes CDR1 GTSNPN and CDR2 SVGIG (reference sequence). The CDR3 spans 13 residues. CDR3 coding DNA: TGTGCCTGGAGTGTATGGTCAGGGGCTGAAGCTTTCTTT. It encodes CAWSVWSGAEAFF.

V gene TRBV5-1 combines with J gene TRBJ2-3; 14 bases map to TRBD2. CDR1 and CDR2 from the germline V gene are SGHRS and YFSETQ. The ends lost 4 bases at V and 3 bases at J; junction bases unmatched: 4. The CDR3 covers 16 residues. CDR3 sequence reads: CASSGGTSGGTDTQYF. CDR3 bases: TGCGCCAGCAGCGGGGGGACTAGCGGGGGAACAGATACGCAGTATTTT.

This chain uses TRBV28 with TRBJ1-2, with TRBD1 as a possible D gene (5 bases). The CDR3 has 15 residues. Trimming pared 8 bases from V and 0 bases from J, leaving 16 bases between. Looked up from germline, CDR1 is MDHEN and CDR2 is SYDVKM. In DNA form, the CDR3 reads TGTGCCAGCCGAACGGGGGGAGGAGCTAACTATGGCTACACCTTC. Translating it yields CASRTGGGANYGYTF.

The rearrangement links TRBV13 to TRBJ1-1, with 9 nucleotides matching TRBD1. This CDR3 region has 16 residues. CDR1 is PRHDT, CDR2 FYEKMQ, per germline (reference sequence). Unmatched junction bases numbered 11, after V lost 0 bases and J lost 9 bases. The CDR3 sequence: CASSLGAVRDRVKAFF. The CDR3 DNA reads TGTGCCAGCAGCTTAGGGGCTGTTCGGGACAGGGTGAAAGCTTTCTTT. The whole variable domain, remainder taken from reference TRBV13 and TRBJ1-1, is AAGVIQSPRHLIKEKRETATLKCYPIPRHDTVYWYQQGPGQDPQFLISFYEKMQSDKGSIPDRFSAQQFSDYHSELNMSSLELGDSALYFCASSLGAVRDRVKAFFGQGTRLTVV.

The chain employs TRBV19 and TRBJ2-7; perhaps TRBD2 as D (6 bases). Trimming took 3 bases from V and 3 from J, leaving 12 bases between them. The CDR3 has 14 amino acids. Per germline, CDR1 LNHDA and CDR2 SQIVND (reference sequence). CDR3 in amino acids: CASSIGSGVYEQYF. CDR3 nucleotide sequence: TGTGCCAGTAGTATTGGTAGCGGAGTCTACGAGCAGTACTTC.

The chain carries TRBV7-2 and TRBJ2-7; TRBD1 is a possible D gene (5 bases). V dropped 5 bases and J dropped 1 base, with 9 bases sitting between them. This CDR3 region has 13 residues. The germline CDR1 and CDR2 sequences are SGHTA and FQGNSA. Here the CDR3 reads CASSPRQSYEQYF. In DNA, the CDR3 is TGTGCCAGCAGCCCTAGACAGTCCTACGAGCAGTACTTC. Variable domain in full (rest from reference TRBV7-2 and TRBJ2-7): GAGVSQSPSNKVTEKGKDVELRCDPISGHTALYWYRQSLGQGLEFLIYFQGNSAPDKSGLPSDRFSAERTGGSVSTLTIQRTQQEDSAVYLCASSPRQSYEQYFGPGTRLTVT.

The chain has TRBV19 and TRBJ1-2; D not resolved. V gave up 1 base and J gave up 6 bases, with 12 bases separating them. The germline V gene has CDR1 LNHDA and CDR2 SQIVND (reference sequence). This CDR3 is 14 amino acids long. The CDR3 nucleotides read TGTGCCAGTAGTATAGGTTCCAGTCCTCATGGCTACACCTTC. It specifies CASSIGSSPHGYTF.

This clone turned up a few times. This CDR3 is also generated by other DNA sequences in the sample. V usage is TRBV5-1 and J usage is TRBJ2-1; D possibly corresponds to TRBD2 (7 bases). CDR3 length equals 15 residues. The V gene's germline CDR1 is SGHRS and CDR2 YFSETQ. Trimming pared 4 bases from V and 7 bases from J, leaving 18 bases between. The CDR3 reads CASSGGGGRDNEQFF. The DNA of the CDR3 is TGCGCCAGCAGCGGTGGGGGGGGCCGCGATAATGAGCAGTTCTTC.

The J gene is TRBJ1-6, the V gene TRBV15; maybe TRBD1 (5 bases). CDR3 size: 15 residues. Looked up from germline, CDR1 is LNHNV and CDR2 is YYDKDF (reference sequence). The V end lost 0 bases, the J end lost 5 bases, and 8 bases lay between the germline ends. DNA of the CDR3: TGTGCCACCAGCAGAGACGACAGACATAATTCACCCCTCCACTTT. Amino acids: CATSRDDRHNSPLHF.

This sequence joins TRBV27 and TRBJ2-7, with 9 positions matching TRBD1. Trimming at V came to 5 bases and at J to 5 bases, leaving 4 bases not matched to a gene. The CDR3 has 13 residues. CDR1 is MNHEY, CDR2 SMNVEV, per germline (reference sequence). This CDR3 reads CASSTRTGDEQYF. CDR3 coding DNA: TGTGCCAGCAGTACCCGGACAGGGGACGAGCAGTACTTC.

Here the CDR3 reads CATNGFRAGELFF. The CDR3 DNA reads TGTGCCACAAATGGGTTCCGGGCCGGGGAGCTGTTTTTT. The rearrangement links TRBV27 to TRBJ2-2; D not certain. Trimming left V 10 bases short and J 6 bases short, with 15 bases between. The V gene's germline CDR1 is MNHEY and CDR2 SMNVEV (reference sequence). The CDR3 is 13 residues long.

CDR3 DNA: TGTGCCAGCAGCTCCCAAAGACCCGGGACAGGGGAAGATGGCTACACCTTC. The encoded protein is CASSSQRPGTGEDGYTF. V gene TRBV21-1 combines with J gene TRBJ1-2; whether TRBD1, the table's D call, matches the DNA was not checked. TRBV21-1 is reported as a pseudogene. CDR3 length equals 17 residues.

The gene calls are TRBV4-1 and TRBJ2-1, with 14 bases identical to TRBD2. Trimming at V came to 2 bases and at J to 6 bases, leaving 6 bases not matched to a gene. CDR1 and CDR2 from the germline V gene are MGHRA and YSYEKL. The CDR3 is 17 residues long. The CDR3: CASSQIRLAGGPNEQFF. The CDR3 bases are TGCGCCAGCAGCCAAATCAGACTAGCGGGGGGGCCCAATGAGCAGTTCTTC.

The chain links TRBV14 to TRBJ2-7; TRBD1 might be the D (6 bases). This CDR3 has 12 residues. Germline assignment: CDR1 SGHDN and CDR2 FVKESK. Trimming stripped 0 bases from V and 6 bases from J, with 6 bases between. The CDR3 sequence: CASSQETGEQYF. CDR3 DNA: TGTGCCAGCAGCCAAGAGACAGGCGAGCAGTACTTC.

The V and J genes are TRBV30 and TRBJ2-7; TRBD1 agrees at 7 bases. The CDR3 has 13 amino acids. The V gene's germline CDR1 is GTSNPN and CDR2 SVGIG (reference sequence). After removal of 1 base from V and 3 bases from J, the junction contained 3 bases not matched to a gene. CDR3 nucleotide sequence: TGTGCCTGGAGTGAGACAGGGTTCTACGAGCAGTACTTC. This gives the protein CAWSETGFYEQYF.